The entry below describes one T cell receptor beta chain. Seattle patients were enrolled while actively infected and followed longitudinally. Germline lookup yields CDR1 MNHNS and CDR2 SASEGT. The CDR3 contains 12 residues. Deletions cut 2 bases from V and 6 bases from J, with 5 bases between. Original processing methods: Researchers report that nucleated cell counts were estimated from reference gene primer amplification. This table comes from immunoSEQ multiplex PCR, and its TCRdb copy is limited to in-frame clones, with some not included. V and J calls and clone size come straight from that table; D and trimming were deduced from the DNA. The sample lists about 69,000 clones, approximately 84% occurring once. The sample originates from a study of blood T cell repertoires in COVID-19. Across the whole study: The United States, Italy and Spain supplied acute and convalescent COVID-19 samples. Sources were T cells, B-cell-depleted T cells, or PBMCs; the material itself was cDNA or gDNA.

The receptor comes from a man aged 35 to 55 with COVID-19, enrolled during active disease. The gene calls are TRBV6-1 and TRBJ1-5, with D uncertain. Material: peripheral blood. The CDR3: CASSEWSQPQHF. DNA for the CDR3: TGTGCCAGCAGTGAATGGAGTCAGCCCCAGCATTTT.